The 5 T cell receptor beta chains presented below share a single source sample, sequenced in a study of cytomegalovirus exposure and HLA in healthy donors. PCR was performed using 60 Vbeta and 13 Jbeta primers. The data were produced by immunoSEQ multiplex PCR, yet TCRdb's version contains in-frame clones alone and is incomplete. This repertoire comprises tens of thousands of clones; its ten largest clones make up 2.5% to 3%. The material sequenced was PBMCs. These receptors originate from a man aged 35 to 55 in good health and CMV-seronegative.

The chain carries TRBV6-5 and TRBJ1-5, with D possibly matching TRBD1 (5 bases). Germline CDR1 MNHEY, CDR2 SVGAGI. CDR3 length: 15 amino acids. With 2 bases removed from V and 0 bases from J, the gap between germline ends came to 8 bases. CDR3: CASSYLDSSNQPQHF. The CDR3 DNA sequence: TGTGCCAGCAGTTACCTAGACAGTAGCAATCAGCCCCAGCATTTT.

The rearrangement uses TRBV27 and TRBJ2-5; TRBD2 matches 11 bases. CDR1 and CDR2 (germline): MNHEY, SMNVEV (reference sequence). This CDR3 spans 15 amino acids. V was pared by 4 bases and J by 3 bases, with 4 bases of the junction left unmatched. The CDR3 coding sequence is TGTGCCAGCAGTTCCCCGACTAGCGGGGAAGAGACCCAGTACTTC. This gives the protein CASSSPTSGEETQYF.

The CDR3 here is CASSYGGTGGIGEQFF. The CDR3 region has the DNA TGTGCCAGCAGTTACGGAGGGACAGGGGGCATTGGGGAGCAGTTCTTC. The rearrangement joins TRBV6-5 to TRBJ2-1; 12 nucleotides align to TRBD1. Germline V lookup: CDR1 MNHEY, CDR2 SVGAGI. The CDR3 runs to 16 residues. The V gene end was trimmed by 2 bases and the J gene end by 10 bases; junction bases not matched to a gene: 9.

The V gene is TRBV5-1, the J gene TRBJ2-1; TRBD1 matches 10 bases. The CDR3 extends over 16 amino acids. The junction had 7 bases not matched to a gene; V was cut back by 1 base and J by 6 bases. Per germline, CDR1 SGHRS and CDR2 YFSETQ. CDR3 in DNA: TGCGCCAGCAGCTTGTTTGGGACAGGGGCCGGCAATGAGCAGTTCTTC. Translation gives CASSLFGTGAGNEQFF.

The chain couples TRBV6-1 to TRBJ1-2; 10 positions agree with TRBD1. Trimming at V came to 5 bases and at J to 7 bases, leaving 4 bases not matched to a gene. CDR3 length: 13 residues. Germline loops: CDR1 MNHNS, CDR2 SASEGT. CDR3 in amino acids: CASSPTGGIGYTF. The CDR3, as DNA: TGTGCCAGCAGTCCGACAGGGGGCATTGGCTACACCTTC.